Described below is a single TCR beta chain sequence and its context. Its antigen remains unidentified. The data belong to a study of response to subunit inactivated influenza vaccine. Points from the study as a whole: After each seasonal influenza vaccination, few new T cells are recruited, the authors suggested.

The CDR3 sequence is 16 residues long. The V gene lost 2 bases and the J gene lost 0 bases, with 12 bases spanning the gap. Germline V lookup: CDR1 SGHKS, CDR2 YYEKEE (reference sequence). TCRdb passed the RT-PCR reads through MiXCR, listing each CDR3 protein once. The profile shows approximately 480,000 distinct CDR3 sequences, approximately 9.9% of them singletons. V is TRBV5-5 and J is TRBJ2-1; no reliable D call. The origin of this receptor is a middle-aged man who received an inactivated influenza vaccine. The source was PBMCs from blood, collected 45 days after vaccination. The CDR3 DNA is TGTGCCAGCAGCTTCGAAGGTATCAGCTCCTACAATGAGCAGTTCTTC. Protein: CASSFEGISSYNEQFF.